A selection of T cell receptor beta chains follows, all from one sample in a study of CD8 T cells in ankylosing spondylitis. TCRdb re-derived calls from the 5' RACE reads in MiXCR, one entry per CDR3 protein. The sample has under 850,000 distinct CDR3 sequences, 15% to 20% seen once. Sequenced material: blood, either unsorted or a sorted T cell fraction (not recorded which). The receptors come from a male donor with ankylosing spondylitis. CDR3s include the opening cysteine and the closing phenylalanine or tryptophan. Fields, in order: V gene, D gene, clone size, J gene, CDR3 protein, CDR3 DNA. The D gene is left open where the match is weak. A clone size is listed for some rows: how often the clone was seen (once, few, many), or a class if it is expanded.

>TRBV29-1|.|few|TRBJ1-5
CSVVFRGNQPQHF
TGCAGCGTTGTTTTCCGGGGCAATCAGCCCCAGCATTTT
>TRBV4-3|TRBD2|few|TRBJ2-3
CASRLLAGGPDTQYF
TGCGCCAGCAGACTCTTAGCGGGAGGGCCAGATACGCAGTATTTT
>TRBV29-1|.|many|TRBJ2-3
CSVAPRGTDTQYF
TGCAGCGTTGCCCCTCGGGGCACAGATACGCAGTATTTT
>TRBV10-3|.|few|TRBJ2-1
CAISEPAGLGNEQFF
TGTGCCATCAGTGAGCCAGCGGGCCTCGGCAATGAGCAGTTCTTC
>TRBV20-1|.|many|TRBJ1-5
CSARDWTSDQPQHF
TGCAGTGCTAGGGACTGGACATCGGATCAGCCCCAGCATTTT
>TRBV12-3/TRBV12-4|.|.|TRBJ1-2
CATKLVGGHGGYTF
TGTGCCACCAAGCTCGTGGGGGGGCATGGGGGCTACACCTTC
>TRBV3-1|TRBD2|once|TRBJ2-1
CASSHSLAGLGSSYNEQFF
TGTGCCAGCAGCCACTCACTAGCGGGACTGGGGAGCTCCTACAATGAGCAGTTCTTC
>TRBV5-1|.|.|TRBJ1-1
CASRGPGRGANTEAFF
TGCGCCAGCAGGGGACCCGGCCGTGGCGCGAACACTGAAGCTTTCTTT
>TRBV5-1|.|.|TRBJ2-7
CAIPPKGYEQYF
TGCGCCATCCCGCCCAAGGGCTACGAGCAGTACTTC
>TRBV20-1|.|.|TRBJ1-4
CSAATGLAVEKLFF
TGCAGTGCTGCGACAGGCCTGGCAGTGGAAAAACTGTTTTTT
>TRBV29-1|TRBD2|few|TRBJ2-1
CSVEVGTSGSYNEQFF
TGCAGCGTTGAAGTCGGGACTAGCGGGAGCTACAATGAGCAGTTCTTC
>TRBV15|.|few|TRBJ2-5
CATSREIQETQYF
TGTGCCACCAGCAGAGAGATCCAAGAGACCCAGTACTTC
>TRBV4-3|TRBD1|.|TRBJ1-4
CASSQDSQGELFF
TGCGCCAGCAGCCAAGATTCCCAGGGGGAACTGTTTTTT
>TRBV5-6|TRBD1|.|TRBJ1-5
CASRADRASNQPQHF
TGTGCCAGCAGGGCAGACAGGGCGAGCAATCAGCCCCAGCATTTT
>TRBV14|.|few|TRBJ2-1
CASSQGVRRYNEQFF
TGTGCCAGCAGCCAAGGGGTCAGGAGGTACAATGAGCAGTTCTTC